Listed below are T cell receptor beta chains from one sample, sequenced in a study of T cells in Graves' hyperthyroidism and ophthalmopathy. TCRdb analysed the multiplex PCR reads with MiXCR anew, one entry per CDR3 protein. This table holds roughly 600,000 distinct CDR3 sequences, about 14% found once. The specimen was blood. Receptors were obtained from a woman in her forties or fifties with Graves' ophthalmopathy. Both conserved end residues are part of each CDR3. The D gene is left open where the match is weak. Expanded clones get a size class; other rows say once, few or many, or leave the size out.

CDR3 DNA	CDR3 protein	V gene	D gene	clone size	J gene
TGTGCCAGCAGCTTGACGGCTAGCGGGAGTCTTGTCTACAATGAGCAGTTCTTC	CASSLTASGSLVYNEQFF	TRBV7-2	TRBD2	many	TRBJ2-1
TGTGCCAGCAGTCCCTCTAAGCGGGCCCTCCACTTT	CASSPSKRALHF	TRBV28	-	few	TRBJ1-6
TGTGCCAGCAGCCGACGCCCCGGCGGGAGGGCTTCCTACGAGCAGTACTTC	CASSRRPGGRASYEQYF	TRBV2	TRBD2	few	TRBJ2-7
TGCGCCAGCAGCCAAGCTAAGGGACTAGTTTCAGATACGCAGTATTTT	CASSQAKGLVSDTQYF	TRBV4-3	TRBD2	few	TRBJ2-3
TGTGCCAGCAGCTTAGGGACTAGCGGGAGGGCCCAAGAGACCCAGTACTTC	CASSLGTSGRAQETQYF	TRBV7-9	TRBD2	many	TRBJ2-5
TGTGCCAGCGGGAAAGGGCAGACGAACACCGGGGAGCTGTTTTTT	CASGKGQTNTGELFF	TRBV7-3	-	-	TRBJ2-2
TGTGCCACCAGTAGGTGGGAGTCTCCCGGGGAGCTGTTTTTT	CATSRWESPGELFF	TRBV24-1	-	-	TRBJ2-2
TGTGCCAGCAGCTTAGATCTGTCTGCGGGAGGGCGGGCCTACAATGAGCAGTTCTTC	CASSLDLSAGGRAYNEQFF	TRBV11-3	TRBD2	many	TRBJ2-1
TGTGCCAGCAGCGTAGCTTTGGGGGGTTCTACCGGGGAGCTGTTTTTT	CASSVALGGSTGELFF	TRBV9	-	few	TRBJ2-2
TGTGCCAGCAGCTTGCGACCCAATTACAATGAGCAGTTCTTC	CASSLRPNYNEQFF	TRBV7-3	-	many	TRBJ2-1
TGCAGTGCTGGCCAAGGGACCATGAACACTGAAGCTTTCTTT	CSAGQGTMNTEAFF	TRBV20-1	-	many	TRBJ1-1
TGTGCCAGCACCCAGGGTTCCGAGCAGTACTTC	CASTQGSEQYF	TRBV6-1	-	-	TRBJ2-7
TGTGCCAGCAGTTTATTTGTTACAAGGGGCAGGGAAGGGCCGGAGCAGTTCTTC	CASSLFVTRGREGPEQFF	TRBV27	-	many	TRBJ2-1
TGTGCCAGCAGCTTGGGACTAGCGGGAGGGCCGTGGTACAATGAGCAGTTCTTC	CASSLGLAGGPWYNEQFF	TRBV14	TRBD2	many	TRBJ2-1
TGTGCCAGCAGTCGACAAACCGGGACTAGCGCCTACAATGAGCAGTTCTTC	CASSRQTGTSAYNEQFF	TRBV12-3/TRBV12-4	TRBD2	many	TRBJ2-1
TGTGCCAGCAGCCCTGGGACAGTCCAAGGCTACACCTTC	CASSPGTVQGYTF	TRBV7-2	TRBD1	many	TRBJ1-2
TGTGCCAGCAGTTACTCGTTTAGTCCAGGGTACTACGAGCAGTACTTC	CASSYSFSPGYYEQYF	TRBV6-5	-	many	TRBJ2-7
TGTGCCAGCACTAGGACTACGGGGGCAGATACGCAGTATTTT	CASTRTTGADTQYF	TRBV2	-	many	TRBJ2-3
TGTGCCAGCAGCGGACTGGCCGGCAGTGAGCAGTTCTTC	CASSGLAGSEQFF	TRBV14	-	-	TRBJ2-1
TGTGCCACCAGTGACCTGACCTACACTGAAGCTTTCTTT	CATSDLTYTEAFF	TRBV24-1	-	many	TRBJ1-1
TGTGCCAGTAGTACACTGACAGGGGTTGGTTCTGGGGCCAACGTCCTGACTTTC	CASSTLTGVGSGANVLTF	TRBV19	TRBD1	few	TRBJ2-6
TGCAGTGCGGGGACTAGCGGGAATTCCTACGAGCAGTACTTC	CSAGTSGNSYEQYF	TRBV20-1	TRBD2	many	TRBJ2-7
TGTGCCAGCAGCATGGACCCACAGGGTAATGGCTACACCTTC	CASSMDPQGNGYTF	TRBV7-6	-	many	TRBJ1-2
TGTGCCAGCAGTGCCTACAGTAGCGGCTCCTACGAGCAGTACTTC	CASSAYSSGSYEQYF	TRBV28	-	many	TRBJ2-7
TGTGCCAGCAGTCAACTAGCGGGAGAGGGGCGGGCTACGCAGTATTTT	CASSQLAGEGRATQYF	TRBV6-1	TRBD2	few	TRBJ2-3
TGTGCCAGCAGTTTATGGCAGGGAATACCATCCTTC	CASSLWQGIPSF	TRBV28	-	-	TRBJ1-2
TGTGCCAGCAGCACCGACCTAGGGGATCAGCCCCAGCATTTT	CASSTDLGDQPQHF	TRBV5-4	-	-	TRBJ1-5
TGCGCCAGCAGCCGTTTGGGCACGAATCAGCCCCAGCATTTT	CASSRLGTNQPQHF	TRBV4-1	-	-	TRBJ1-5
TGTGCCTGGAGTGTACACCACAATCAGCCCCAGCATTTT	CAWSVHHNQPQHF	TRBV30	-	many	TRBJ1-5
TGTGCCACCTTAGCGGGAGGGACAGATACGCAGTATTTT	CATLAGGTDTQYF	TRBV6-1	TRBD2	-	TRBJ2-3
TGCGCCAGCAGCCCCGGGGGGGTCTTATCCACTGAAGCTTTCTTT	CASSPGGVLSTEAFF	TRBV5-1	-	many	TRBJ1-1
TGCAGCGGAGAGGGACAATTTTCCACTGAAGCTTTCTTT	CSGEGQFSTEAFF	TRBV29-1	-	many	TRBJ1-1
TGTGCCAGCAGTTACTCGATGGCTAGCGGGAGCACAGATACGCAGTATTTT	CASSYSMASGSTDTQYF	TRBV6-2/TRBV6-3	TRBD2	many	TRBJ2-3
TGTGCCAGCAAGGTTCGGGACAGGACCTACGAGCAGTACTTC	CASKVRDRTYEQYF	TRBV2	TRBD1	many	TRBJ2-7
TGTGCCAGCAGCAAACCGGGACTAGCATTTGGTGAGCAGTTCTTC	CASSKPGLAFGEQFF	TRBV9	TRBD2	few	TRBJ2-1
TGCAGCGTTGACGAGGGACCCTACGAGCAGTACTTC	CSVDEGPYEQYF	TRBV29-1	-	many	TRBJ2-7
TGTGCCAGCAGCGTAGGAAGTTCTCTACTCTCCTACGAGCAGTACTTC	CASSVGSSLLSYEQYF	TRBV9	-	many	TRBJ2-7